One and the same sample provided the 15 T cell receptor beta chains below, sequenced in a study of cytomegalovirus exposure and HLA in healthy donors. The PCR employed 60 Vbeta primers together with 13 Jbeta primers. Method: immunoSEQ multiplex PCR; TCRdb's copy keeps in-frame clones and lacks some. The sample records some 150,000 clones, around 9.6% being singletons. The specimen sequenced was PBMCs. The receptors here all came from a male donor in good health and CMV-seronegative.

This chain links TRBV28 with TRBJ2-7; 8 nucleotides align to TRBD1. Germline-derived CDR1 and CDR2 are MDHEN and SYDVKM. The CDR3 runs 14 residues. V trimming: 3 bases; J trimming: 4 bases; junction bases outside the gene matches: 5. CDR3 region: CASSFPGGNYEQYF. The CDR3 coding sequence is TGTGCCAGCAGTTTTCCAGGGGGCAATTACGAGCAGTACTTC.

This clone was detected a few times. The chain employs TRBV15 and TRBJ1-2; 10 bases are shared with TRBD1. CDR1 LNHNV and CDR2 YYDKDF come from the germline V gene (reference sequence). V lost 1 base and J lost 4; bases outside the gene matches: 3. The CDR3 is 15 residues long. The DNA for the CDR3 is TGTGCCACCAGCAGAGGAGGGACAGGGGTCTATGGCTACACCTTC. Translated: CATSRGGTGVYGYTF. The variable domain in full, completed from reference TRBV15 and TRBJ1-2, reads DAMVIQNPRYQVTQFGKPVTLSCSQTLNHNVMYWYQQKSSQAPKLLFHYYDKDFNNEADTPDNFQSRRPNTSFCFLDIRSPGLGDTAMYLCATSRGGTGVYGYTFGSGTRLTVV.

The genes are TRBV2 and TRBJ1-5; the D gene is possibly TRBD1 (5 bases). Trimming removed 2 bases from V and 7 bases from J, with 9 bases in between. Germline V CDR1 and CDR2: SNHLY, FYNNEI. CDR3 length: 13 residues. CDR3 nucleotide sequence: TGTGCCAGCAGTGAACAGGGAGGACAGCCCCAGCATTTT. Translated: CASSEQGGQPQHF.

This clone turned up a few times. The V call is TRBV27, the J call TRBJ1-1; D unresolved. Looked up from germline, CDR1 is MNHEY and CDR2 is SMNVEV (reference sequence). The V end was cut by 4 bases, the J end by 2 bases, with 17 bases between. CDR3 size: 16 residues. The chain's CDR3 is CASSSFFSGRNTEAFF. DNA of the CDR3: TGTGCCAGCAGTTCCTTTTTCTCGGGTCGAAACACTGAAGCTTTCTTT.

This clone was seen more than once but under ten times. The chain uses TRBV7-2 and TRBJ2-7; 10 nucleotides match TRBD1. This CDR3 spans 16 amino acids. V shed 4 bases, J shed 0 bases, and the junction held 6 bases outside the gene matches. Looked up from germline, CDR1 is SGHTA and CDR2 is FQGNSA. DNA of the CDR3: TGTGCCAGCAGCTCCATCGGGACAGGGGTCTCCTACGAGCAGTACTTC. Protein: CASSSIGTGVSYEQYF.

This clone was counted a few times. The chain combines TRBV19 with TRBJ1-2; 9 nucleotides line up with TRBD1. V gave up 5 bases and J gave up 2 bases; unmatched junction bases: 6. Germline CDR1 LNHDA, CDR2 SQIVND (reference sequence). The CDR3 is made up of 15 amino acids. CDR3 nucleotide sequence: TGTGCCAGTAGTTCCAGACAGGGGGGGAACTATGGCTACACCTTC. It specifies CASSSRQGGNYGYTF.

The chain combines TRBV4-3 with TRBJ1-5; 7 bases match TRBD1. V was clipped by 0 bases and J by 8 bases; unmatched bases: 7. The CDR3 is made up of 15 amino acids. Germline CDR1 is LGHNA and CDR2 is YSLEER. The CDR3 loop reads CASSQDGDSRKPQHF. CDR3 in DNA: TGCGCCAGCAGCCAAGATGGGGACAGTAGGAAGCCCCAGCATTTT.

The genes are TRBV6-1 and TRBJ1-2; TRBD1 aligns across 9 bases. The CDR3 sequence is 15 residues long. Looked up from germline, CDR1 is MNHNS and CDR2 is SASEGT. Losses at the gene ends were 11 bases for V and 1 base for J; bases not matched to a gene: 11. CDR3 bases: TGTGCCGCTTCCCCGGGACAGGGTAATAACTATGGCTACACCTTC. Translation: CAASPGQGNNYGYTF.

The chain combines TRBV25-1 with TRBJ1-2; 7 bases map to TRBD1. V shed 1 base and J 9 bases; nucleotides not matched to a gene: 2. Germline CDR1 and CDR2: MGHDK and SYGVNS. The CDR3 sequence is 12 residues long. CDR3 amino acids: CASSELGGRYTF. The CDR3 DNA sequence: TGTGCCAGCAGTGAATTAGGGGGCCGCTACACCTTC.

The chain carries TRBV5-1 and TRBJ1-1; unclear D gene. Germline CDR1 SGHRS, CDR2 YFSETQ. Deletions cut 4 bases from V and 1 base from J, with 11 bases between. CDR3 length: 14 amino acids. CDR3 coding DNA: TGCGCCAGCAGCACGACAATGACGAACACTGAAGCTTTCTTT. The encoded protein is CASSTTMTNTEAFF.

There are a few counts of this clone. The chain couples TRBV7-2 to TRBJ2-5; TRBD1 aligns across 8 bases. Losses at the gene ends were 5 bases for V and 5 bases for J; bases not matched to a gene: 7. Germline loops: CDR1 SGHTA, CDR2 FQGNSA. CDR3 length: 14 amino acids. CDR3 DNA sequence: TGTGCCAGCAGCAGGCGGGACAGGTGGGAGACCCAGTACTTC. Protein product: CASSRRDRWETQYF.

There are a few counts of this clone. This chain links TRBV7-9 with TRBJ2-3; tentative D call: TRBD1 (6 bases). CDR1 and CDR2 from the germline V gene are SEHNR and FQNEAQ (reference sequence). The CDR3 is made up of 16 amino acids. V gave up 3 bases and J gave up 2 bases, with 15 bases separating them. The CDR3 here is CASSFPYGQPTDTQYF. Here the CDR3 DNA reads TGTGCCAGCAGCTTCCCATATGGACAGCCCACAGATACGCAGTATTTT. The variable domain in full, completed from reference TRBV7-9 and TRBJ2-3, reads DTGVSQNPRHKITKRGQNVTFRCDPISEHNRLYWYRQTLGQGPEFLTYFQNEAQLEKSRLLSDRFSAERPKGSFSTLEIQRTEQGDSAMYLCASSFPYGQPTDTQYFGPGTRLTVL.

CDR3 coding DNA: TGTGCCAGCAGAGGACAGGGGGCGCTTGCTGAAGCTTTCTTT. Its translation is CASRGQGALAEAFF. The gene calls are TRBV2 and TRBJ1-1; 11 bases fit TRBD1. Germline-derived CDR1 and CDR2 are SNHLY and FYNNEI. The CDR3 runs 14 residues. With 6 bases clipped from V and 6 bases from J, the junction kept 6 bases outside the gene matches.

This clone was observed a few times. The V call is TRBV4-2, the J call TRBJ1-1, with D tentatively TRBD1 (6 bases). CDR3 length: 12 residues. Trimming took off 5 bases at V and 4 bases at J, with 8 bases between the two ends. CDR1 is LGHNA, CDR2 YNFKEQ, per germline. Written as DNA, the CDR3 is TGTGCCAGCAGCAAGGGGGTCACTGAAGCTTTCTTT. Its protein product is CASSKGVTEAFF.

This clone has more than one count but fewer than ten. Different DNA sequences within this sample yield the same CDR3. The V call is TRBV2, the J call TRBJ1-1; TRBD1 aligns across 8 bases. The V and J ends lost 5 bases and 0 bases, in that order; junction bases with no gene match: 5. The CDR3 spans 15 residues. Germline CDR1 and CDR2: SNHLY and FYNNEI. CDR3 residues: CASSSQGVVNTEAFF. The CDR3 region has the DNA TGTGCCAGCAGTTCACAGGGGGTCGTGAACACTGAAGCTTTCTTT.